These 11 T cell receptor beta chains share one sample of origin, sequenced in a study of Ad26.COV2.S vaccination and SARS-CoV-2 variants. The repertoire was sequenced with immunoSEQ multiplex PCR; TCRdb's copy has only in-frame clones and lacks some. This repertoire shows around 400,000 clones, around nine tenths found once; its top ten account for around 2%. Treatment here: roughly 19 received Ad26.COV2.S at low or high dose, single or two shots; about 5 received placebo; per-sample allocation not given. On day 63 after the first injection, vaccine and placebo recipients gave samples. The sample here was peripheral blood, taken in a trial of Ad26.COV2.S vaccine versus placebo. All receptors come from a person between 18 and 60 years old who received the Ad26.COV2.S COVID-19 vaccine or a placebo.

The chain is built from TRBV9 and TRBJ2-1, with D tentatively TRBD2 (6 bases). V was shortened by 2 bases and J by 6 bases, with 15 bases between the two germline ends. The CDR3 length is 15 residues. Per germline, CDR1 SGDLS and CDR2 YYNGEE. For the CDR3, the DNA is TGTGCCAGCAGCGTGCACGTGGGAGGCGTCAATGAGCAGTTCTTC. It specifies CASSVHVGGVNEQFF.

The CDR3 nucleotides read TGTGCCAGCAGTCCCCCCCGGGACAGGCAATATGGCTACACCTTC. Translating it yields CASSPPRDRQYGYTF. This chain links TRBV6-6 with TRBJ1-2; 8 bases fit TRBD1. The ends lost 5 bases at V and 5 bases at J; junction bases unmatched: 10. CDR3 size: 15 residues. From germline, CDR1 is MNHNY and CDR2 SVGAGI (reference sequence).

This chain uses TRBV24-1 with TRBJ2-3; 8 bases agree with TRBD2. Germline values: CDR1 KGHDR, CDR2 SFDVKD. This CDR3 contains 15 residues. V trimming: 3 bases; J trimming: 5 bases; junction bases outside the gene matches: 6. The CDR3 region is CATSDPSGSGDTQYF. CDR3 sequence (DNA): TGTGCCACCAGTGATCCGAGCGGGAGTGGAGATACGCAGTATTTT.

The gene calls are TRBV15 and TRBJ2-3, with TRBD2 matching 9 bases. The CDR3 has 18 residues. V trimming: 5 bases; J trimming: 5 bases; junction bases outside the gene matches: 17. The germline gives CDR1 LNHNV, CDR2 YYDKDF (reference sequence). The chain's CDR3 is CATSPRRVAGGPGDTQYF. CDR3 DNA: TGTGCCACCAGCCCCCGTCGGGTCGCGGGAGGGCCAGGAGATACGCAGTATTTT.

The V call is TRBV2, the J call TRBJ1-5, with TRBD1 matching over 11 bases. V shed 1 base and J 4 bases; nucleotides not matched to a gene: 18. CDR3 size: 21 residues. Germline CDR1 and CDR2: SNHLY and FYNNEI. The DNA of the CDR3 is TGTGCCAGCAGTGAAGGCCCAGGGACAGGGGGTTTTAGGTTGTGGAATCAGCCCCAGCATTTT. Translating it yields CASSEGPGTGGFRLWNQPQHF. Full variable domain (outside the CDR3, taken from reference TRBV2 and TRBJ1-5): EPEVTQTPSHQVTQMGQEVILRCVPISNHLYFYWYRQILGQKVEFLVSFYNNEISEKSEIFDDQFSVERPDGSNFTLKIRSTKLEDSAMYFCASSEGPGTGGFRLWNQPQHFGDGTRLSIL.

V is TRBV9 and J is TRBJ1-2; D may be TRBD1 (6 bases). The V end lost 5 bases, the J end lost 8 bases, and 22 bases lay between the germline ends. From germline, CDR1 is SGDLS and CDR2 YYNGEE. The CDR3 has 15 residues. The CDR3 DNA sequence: TGTGCCAGCAGTAGATCTACAGGGAATCGGGGGGGCTACACCTTC. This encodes CASSRSTGNRGGYTF.

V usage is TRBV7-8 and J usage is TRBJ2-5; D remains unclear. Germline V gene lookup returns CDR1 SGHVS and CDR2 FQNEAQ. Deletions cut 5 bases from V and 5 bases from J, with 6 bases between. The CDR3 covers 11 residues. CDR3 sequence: CASSKGETQYF. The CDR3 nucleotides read TGTGCCAGCAGCAAAGGGGAGACCCAGTACTTC.

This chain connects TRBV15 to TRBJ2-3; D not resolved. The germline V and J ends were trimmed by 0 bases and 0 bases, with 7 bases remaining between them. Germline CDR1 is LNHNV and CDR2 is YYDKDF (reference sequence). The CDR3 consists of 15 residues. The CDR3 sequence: CATSRDGQSTDTQYF. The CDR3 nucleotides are TGTGCCACCAGCAGAGACGGGCAGAGCACAGATACGCAGTATTTT. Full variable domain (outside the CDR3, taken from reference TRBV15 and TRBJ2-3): DAMVIQNPRYQVTQFGKPVTLSCSQTLNHNVMYWYQQKSSQAPKLLFHYYDKDFNNEADTPDNFQSRRPNTSFCFLDIRSPGLGDTAMYLCATSRDGQSTDTQYFGPGTRLTVL.

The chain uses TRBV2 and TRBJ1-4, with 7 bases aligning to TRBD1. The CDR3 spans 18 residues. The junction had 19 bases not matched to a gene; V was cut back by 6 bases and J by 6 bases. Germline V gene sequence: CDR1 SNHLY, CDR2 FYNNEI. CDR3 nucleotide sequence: TGTGCCAGCAGCCAGGACAGGCGACCCTCAGGGTCAGATGAAAAACTGTTTTTT. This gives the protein CASSQDRRPSGSDEKLFF.

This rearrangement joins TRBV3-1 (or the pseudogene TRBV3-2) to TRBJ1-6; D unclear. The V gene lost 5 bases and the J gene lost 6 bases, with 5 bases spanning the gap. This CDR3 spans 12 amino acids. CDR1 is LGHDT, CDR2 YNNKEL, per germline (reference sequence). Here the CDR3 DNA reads TGTGCCAGCAGCTATAGTAATTCACCCCTCCACTTT. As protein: CASSYSNSPLHF.

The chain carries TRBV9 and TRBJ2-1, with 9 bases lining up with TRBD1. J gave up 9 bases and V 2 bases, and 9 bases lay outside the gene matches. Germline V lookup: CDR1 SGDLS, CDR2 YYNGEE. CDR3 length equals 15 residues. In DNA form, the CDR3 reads TGTGCCAGCAGCGTTTGGGGACAGGGAACCGGTGAGCAGTTCTTC. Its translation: CASSVWGQGTGEQFF.